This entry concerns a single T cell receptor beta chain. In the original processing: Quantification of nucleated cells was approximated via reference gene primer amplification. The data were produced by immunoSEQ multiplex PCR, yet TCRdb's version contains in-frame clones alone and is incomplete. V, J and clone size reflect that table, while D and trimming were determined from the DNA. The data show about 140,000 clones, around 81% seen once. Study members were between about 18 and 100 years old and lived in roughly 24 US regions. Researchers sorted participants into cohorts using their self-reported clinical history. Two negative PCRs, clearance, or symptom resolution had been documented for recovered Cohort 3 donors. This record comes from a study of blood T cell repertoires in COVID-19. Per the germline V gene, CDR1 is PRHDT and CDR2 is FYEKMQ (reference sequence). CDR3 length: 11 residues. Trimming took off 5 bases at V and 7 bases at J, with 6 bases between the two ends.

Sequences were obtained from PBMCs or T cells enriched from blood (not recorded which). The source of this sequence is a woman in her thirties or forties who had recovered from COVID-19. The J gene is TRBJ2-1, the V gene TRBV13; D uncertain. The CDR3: CASSLENEQFF. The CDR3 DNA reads TGTGCCAGCAGCCTGGAGAATGAGCAGTTCTTC.